The rows below give T cell receptor beta chains drawn from one sample of a study of shared clonotypes between healthy human individuals. The data were produced by immunoSEQ multiplex PCR, yet TCRdb's version contains in-frame clones alone and is incomplete. This sample has approximately 110,000 clones, with about 72% found just once. Sequenced input: memory CD8+ T cells sorted from blood. All receptors derive from a woman in her 30s in good health. Both conserved end residues are part of each CDR3. A D gene is named only where the DNA matches it firmly. A row's size may be missing; if present it is once, few, many or a size class.

D,V,size,J,CDR3,DNA
-,TRBV7-9,-,TRBJ2-1,CASSLRTNVGHHEQFF,TGTGCCAGCAGCTTAAGGACAAATGTCGGCCACCATGAGCAGTTCTTC
TRBD1,TRBV4-1,-,TRBJ2-7,CASSPYGQGAGEQYF,TGCGCCAGCAGCCCCTACGGACAGGGGGCAGGCGAGCAGTACTTC
TRBD2,TRBV14,-,TRBJ2-1,CASSHFSGRSSYNEQFF,TGTGCCAGCAGCCACTTTAGCGGGAGGAGCTCCTACAATGAGCAGTTCTTC
TRBD1,TRBV11-2,-,TRBJ2-7,CASSSTAYRGFPYEQYF,TGTGCCAGCAGCTCGACCGCGTACAGGGGGTTCCCCTACGAGCAGTACTTC
-,TRBV19,few,TRBJ2-3,CASSDDFDSTDTQYF,TGTGCCAGTAGTGATGATTTTGATAGCACAGATACGCAGTATTTT
-,TRBV2,-,TRBJ2-3,CASSEVWDFDADTQYF,TGTGCCAGCAGTGAAGTATGGGACTTCGATGCAGATACGCAGTATTTT
-,TRBV6-4,few,TRBJ2-1,CASSASLATIRDEQFF,TGTGCCAGCAGTGCGTCCCTAGCGACCATCCGCGATGAGCAGTTCTTC
-,TRBV28,-,TRBJ2-7,CASTPSWGSRRAQYF,TGTGCCAGCACCCCCTCATGGGGCAGTCGCAGGGCGCAGTACTTC
TRBD1,TRBV7-9,once,TRBJ1-4,CASSPGTGVVKLFF,TGTGCCAGCAGCCCCGGGACAGGGGTGGTAAAACTGTTTTTT
-,TRBV9,once,TRBJ2-7,CASSEGEGRIYEQYF,TGTGCCAGCAGCGAGGGAGAGGGGCGGATCTACGAGCAGTACTTC
-,TRBV28,few,TRBJ1-5,CASSFYGQPQHF,TGTGCCAGCAGTTTCTACGGCCAGCCCCAGCATTTT
TRBD2,TRBV11-2,-,TRBJ2-1,CASSLVGGVILANEQFF,TGTGCCAGCAGCTTAGTGGGGGGGGTGATACTAGCCAATGAGCAGTTCTTC
TRBD1,TRBV25-1,-,TRBJ1-4,CASSATPDRGHEKLFF,TGTGCCAGCAGTGCCACACCGGACAGGGGGCATGAAAAACTGTTTTTT
-,TRBV21-1,-,TRBJ1-1,CASSLRPRGNTEAFF,TGTGCCAGCAGCCTTAGACCGAGGGGGAACACTGAAGCTTTCTTT
-,TRBV11-2,-,TRBJ2-7,CASSLTPFVGEGYEQYF,TGTGCCAGCAGCTTAACCCCCTTTGTGGGAGAAGGCTACGAGCAGTACTTC
-,TRBV28,-,TRBJ1-2,CASSLFWGGGYTF,TGTGCCAGCAGTTTATTTTGGGGGGGTGGCTACACCTTC
-,TRBV28,-,TRBJ2-1,CASITYLRPDYNEQFF,TGTGCCAGCATCACTTACCTCAGACCAGACTACAATGAGCAGTTCTTC
TRBD2,TRBV28,-,TRBJ2-7,CASLLAGRNEQYF,TGTGCCAGCTTACTAGCGGGAAGGAACGAGCAGTACTTC
TRBD2,TRBV5-6,-,TRBJ2-7,CASSLCCLAGAAEQYF,TGTGCCAGCAGCTTGTGTTGTCTAGCGGGAGCCGCCGAGCAGTACTTC
-,TRBV4-1,-,TRBJ1-4,CASSQEGGLNNEKLFF,TGCGCCAGCAGCCAAGAGGGGGGGCTGAATAATGAAAAACTGTTTTTT
-,TRBV2,once,TRBJ2-7,CASSPSREQYF,TGTGCCAGCAGTCCGTCCCGCGAGCAGTACTTC
-,TRBV7-2,-,TRBJ2-1,CASSSSRGYNEQFF,TGTGCCAGCAGCTCTAGCCGGGGTTACAATGAGCAGTTCTTC
TRBD1,TRBV28,-,TRBJ1-2,CASSWKPGQDYGYTF,TGTGCCAGCAGTTGGAAACCGGGACAGGACTATGGCTACACCTTC
-,TRBV6-1,-,TRBJ1-1,CASRVGRASSTEAFF,TGTGCCAGCAGAGTGGGTAGGGCCAGTTCCACTGAAGCTTTCTTT
TRBD2,TRBV9,-,TRBJ2-3,CASSVGGGSDTQYF,TGTGCCAGCAGCGTGGGGGGAGGGAGCGATACGCAGTATTTT
TRBD2,TRBV2,once,TRBJ2-7,CASSAFAGVLHEQYF,TGTGCCAGCAGTGCATTTGCGGGAGTTTTACACGAGCAGTACTTC
-,TRBV27,-,TRBJ1-5,CASSLVGQPQHF,TGTGCCAGCAGTTTAGTAGGCCAGCCCCAGCATTTT
TRBD2,TRBV7-2,-,TRBJ2-1,CASSFSIAGIGHSYNEQFF,TGTGCCAGCAGCTTTAGCATAGCGGGGATCGGCCACTCCTACAATGAGCAGTTCTTC
TRBD2,TRBV28,once,TRBJ2-1,CASSFWGLAYNEQFF,TGTGCCAGCAGTTTTTGGGGACTAGCGTACAATGAGCAGTTCTTC
-,TRBV6-1,-,TRBJ2-6,CASRTELGGANVLTF,TGTGCCAGCAGAACAGAGCTCGGGGGGGCCAACGTCCTGACTTTC
-,TRBV4-2,-,TRBJ2-7,CASSPTGTRAYEQYF,TGTGCCAGCAGTCCTACCGGGACTCGTGCCTACGAGCAGTACTTC
-,TRBV19,-,TRBJ1-5,CASSMVTHSNQPQHF,TGTGCCAGTAGTATGGTCACCCATAGCAATCAGCCCCAGCATTTT
TRBD1,TRBV25-1,few,TRBJ2-1,CASNGSGDSDNNEQFF,TGTGCCAGCAACGGAAGTGGGGACAGTGACAACAATGAGCAGTTCTTC
-,TRBV9,-,TRBJ2-7,CASSVATAGEQYF,TGTGCCAGCAGCGTAGCAACCGCGGGAGAGCAGTACTTC
TRBD2,TRBV25-1,-,TRBJ2-7,CASSGGEGSYEQYF,TGTGCCAGCAGTGGGGGGGAGGGTAGTTACGAGCAGTACTTC
TRBD1,TRBV5-1,-,TRBJ1-2,CASSAQAGTGGNYGYTF,TGCGCCAGCAGCGCCCAGGCGGGGACAGGGGGCAACTATGGCTACACCTTC
-,TRBV7-9,-,TRBJ2-5,CASSLDPTETQYF,TGTGCCAGCAGCTTGGACCCTACAGAGACCCAGTACTTC
-,TRBV28,once,TRBJ2-7,CASRTGVRLADYYEQYF,TGTGCCAGCAGGACAGGGGTGCGCCTAGCGGATTATTACGAGCAGTACTTC
-,TRBV5-1,-,TRBJ1-2,CASSLGRNYGYTF,TGCGCCAGCAGCTTGGGGCGGAACTATGGCTACACCTTC
TRBD1,TRBV5-6,few,TRBJ2-7,CASSNRTGITYEQYF,TGTGCCAGCAGTAACCGGACAGGGATCACCTACGAGCAGTACTTC
-,TRBV4-1,-,TRBJ1-2,CASSQDDGVSRSNGYTF,TGCGCCAGCAGCCAAGATGATGGGGTTTCAAGGTCCAATGGCTACACCTTC
-,TRBV6-1,few,TRBJ2-6,CASSEGDSGANVLTF,TGTGCCAGCAGTGAAGGGGACTCTGGGGCCAACGTCCTGACTTTC
-,TRBV30,-,TRBJ2-2,CAWSPPPNTGELFF,TGTGCCTGGAGTCCTCCCCCAAACACCGGGGAGCTGTTTTTT
-,TRBV19,once,TRBJ2-2,CASSTRLSANTGELFF,TGTGCCAGTAGTACTAGACTGTCGGCGAACACCGGGGAGCTGTTTTTT
-,TRBV28,-,TRBJ2-5,CASSRIFPETQYF,TGTGCCAGCAGCCGGATTTTCCCCGAGACCCAGTACTTC
TRBD2,TRBV6-4,few,TRBJ2-1,CASSDAAGGNNEQFF,TGTGCCAGCAGTGACGCAGCGGGAGGGAACAATGAGCAGTTCTTC
TRBD2,TRBV28,-,TRBJ2-1,CASNQLAGYNEQFF,TGTGCCAGCAACCAACTAGCGGGCTACAATGAGCAGTTCTTC
-,TRBV6-5,-,TRBJ1-1,CASSVDRHTEAFF,TGTGCCAGCAGTGTCGACAGGCACACTGAAGCTTTCTTT